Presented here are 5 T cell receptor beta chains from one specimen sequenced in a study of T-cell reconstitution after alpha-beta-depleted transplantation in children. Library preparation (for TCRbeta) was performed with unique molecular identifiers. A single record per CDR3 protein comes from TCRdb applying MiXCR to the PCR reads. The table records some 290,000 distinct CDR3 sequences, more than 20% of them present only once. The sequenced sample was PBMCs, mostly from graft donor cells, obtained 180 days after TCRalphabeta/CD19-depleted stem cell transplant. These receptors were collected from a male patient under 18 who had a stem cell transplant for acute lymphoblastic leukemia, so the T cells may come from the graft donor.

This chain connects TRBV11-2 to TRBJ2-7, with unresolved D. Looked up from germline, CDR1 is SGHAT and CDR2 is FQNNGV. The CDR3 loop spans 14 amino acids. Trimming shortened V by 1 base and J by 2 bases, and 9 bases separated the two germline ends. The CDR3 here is CASSLVRHPYEQYF. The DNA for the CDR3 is TGTGCCAGCAGCTTAGTTAGACATCCCTACGAGCAGTACTTC.

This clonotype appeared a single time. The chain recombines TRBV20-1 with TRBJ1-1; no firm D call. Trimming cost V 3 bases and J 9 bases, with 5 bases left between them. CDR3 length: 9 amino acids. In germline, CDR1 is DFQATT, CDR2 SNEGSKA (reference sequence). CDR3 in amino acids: CSARQQAFF. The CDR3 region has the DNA TGCAGTGCTAGGCAACAAGCTTTCTTT.

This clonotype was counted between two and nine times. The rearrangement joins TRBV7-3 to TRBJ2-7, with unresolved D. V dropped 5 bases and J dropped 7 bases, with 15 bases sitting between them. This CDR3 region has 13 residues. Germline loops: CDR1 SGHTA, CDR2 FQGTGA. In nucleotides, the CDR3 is TGTGCCAGCAGCCGCAACCCCCAATGGGAGCAGTACTTC. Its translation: CASSRNPQWEQYF.

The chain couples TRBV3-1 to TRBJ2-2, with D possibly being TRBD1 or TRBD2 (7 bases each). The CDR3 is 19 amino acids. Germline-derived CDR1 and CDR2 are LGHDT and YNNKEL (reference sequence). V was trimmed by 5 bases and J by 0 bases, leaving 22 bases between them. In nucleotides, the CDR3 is TGTGCCAGCAGCGAGCCCCGACAGGGCGCGGGGGCGAACACCGGGGAGCTGTTTTTT. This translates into CASSEPRQGAGANTGELFF.

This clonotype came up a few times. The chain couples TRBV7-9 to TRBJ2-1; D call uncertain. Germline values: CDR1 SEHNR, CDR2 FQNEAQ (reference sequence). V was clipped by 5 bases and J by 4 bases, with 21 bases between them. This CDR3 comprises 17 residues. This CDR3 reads CASSPPVAVPSYNEQFF. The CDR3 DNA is TGTGCCAGCAGCCCCCCCGTGGCGGTCCCCTCGTACAATGAGCAGTTCTTC.